The clone carrying this T cell receptor (beta chain) was counted many times. The target antigen is unknown. The authors ran a second PCR of 7 to 11 cycles using a sample-barcoded 5' primer and a J-beta primer mix. With 12 random nucleotides, a template-switch adaptor tagged each individual cDNA molecule. Each CDR3 protein is one row after TCRdb ran MiXCR on the 5' RACE reads. Of about 640,000 distinct CDR3 sequences in the sample, roughly 43% are singletons; the top ten hold around 32%. This sample was included in a study of blood T cells in healthy people across ages. Study-level points and caveats: Diversity was higher, and naive CD4+ cells more numerous, in long-lived donors than in aged donors.

Germline CDR1 is SQVTM and CDR2 is ANQGSEA. The length of the CDR3 is 16 residues. J gave up 2 bases and V 4 bases, and 14 bases lay outside the gene matches. Every sample had a minimum of 6 million PBMCs isolated. This TCR derives from a man older than 75 in good health. Specimen: blood. V usage is TRBV29-1 and J usage is TRBJ2-7, with 7 bases aligning to TRBD1. Here the CDR3 reads CSVAGQIDRATYEQYF. The CDR3 bases are TGCAGCGTTGCGGGACAGATTGACAGGGCCACCTACGAGCAGTACTTC.